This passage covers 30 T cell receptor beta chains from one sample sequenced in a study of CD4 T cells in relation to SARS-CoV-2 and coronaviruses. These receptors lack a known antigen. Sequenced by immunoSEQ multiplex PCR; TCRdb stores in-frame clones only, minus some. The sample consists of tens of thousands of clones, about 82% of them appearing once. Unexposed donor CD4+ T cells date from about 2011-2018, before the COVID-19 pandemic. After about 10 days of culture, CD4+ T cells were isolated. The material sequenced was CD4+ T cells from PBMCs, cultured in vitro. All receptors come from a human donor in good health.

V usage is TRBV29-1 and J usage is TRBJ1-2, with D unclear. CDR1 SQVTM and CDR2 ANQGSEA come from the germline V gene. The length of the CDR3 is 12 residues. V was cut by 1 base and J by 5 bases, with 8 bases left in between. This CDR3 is CSVEVFGYGYTF. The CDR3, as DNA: TGCAGCGTTGAAGTTTTCGGTTATGGCTACACCTTC.

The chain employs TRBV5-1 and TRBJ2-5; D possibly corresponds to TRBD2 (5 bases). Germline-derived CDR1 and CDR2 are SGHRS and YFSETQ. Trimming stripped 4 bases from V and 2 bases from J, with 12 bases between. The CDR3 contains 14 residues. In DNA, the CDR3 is TGCGCCAGCAGCCCGGGGTCACTTCAAGAGACCCAGTACTTC. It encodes CASSPGSLQETQYF.

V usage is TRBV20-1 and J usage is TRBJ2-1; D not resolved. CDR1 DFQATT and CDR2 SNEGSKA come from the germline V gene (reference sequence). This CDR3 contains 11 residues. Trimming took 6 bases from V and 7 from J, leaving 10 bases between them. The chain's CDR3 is CSAEWLNEQFF. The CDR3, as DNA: TGCAGTGCGGAATGGTTAAATGAGCAGTTCTTC.

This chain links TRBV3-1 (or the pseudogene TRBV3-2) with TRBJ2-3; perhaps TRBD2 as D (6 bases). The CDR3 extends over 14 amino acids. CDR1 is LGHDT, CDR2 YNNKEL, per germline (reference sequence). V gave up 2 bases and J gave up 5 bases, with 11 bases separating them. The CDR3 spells CASSQSAGGDTQYF. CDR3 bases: TGTGCCAGCAGCCAATCAGCCGGGGGAGATACGCAGTATTTT.

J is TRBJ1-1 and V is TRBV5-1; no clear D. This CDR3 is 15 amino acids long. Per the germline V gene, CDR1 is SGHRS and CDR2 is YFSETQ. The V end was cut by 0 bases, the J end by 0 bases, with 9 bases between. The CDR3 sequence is CASSLEVAMNTEAFF. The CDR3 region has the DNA TGCGCCAGCAGCTTGGAGGTGGCCATGAACACTGAAGCTTTCTTT.

CDR3 region: CASSYIRDRGYGYTF. The CDR3 DNA reads as TGTGCCAGCAGTTACATCCGGGACAGGGGCTATGGCTACACCTTC. V usage is TRBV6-5 and J usage is TRBJ1-2, with 10 nucleotides matching TRBD1. Germline CDR1 and CDR2: MNHEY and SVGAGI. V lost 2 bases to trimming and J lost 4 bases; unmatched junction nucleotides: 4. The CDR3 totals 15 residues.

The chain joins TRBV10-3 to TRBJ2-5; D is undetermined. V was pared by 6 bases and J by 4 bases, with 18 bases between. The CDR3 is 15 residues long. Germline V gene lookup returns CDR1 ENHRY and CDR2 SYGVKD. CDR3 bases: TGTGCCATCAGGAGGACCCTTGAACCGGGAGAGACCCAGTACTTC. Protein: CAIRRTLEPGETQYF.

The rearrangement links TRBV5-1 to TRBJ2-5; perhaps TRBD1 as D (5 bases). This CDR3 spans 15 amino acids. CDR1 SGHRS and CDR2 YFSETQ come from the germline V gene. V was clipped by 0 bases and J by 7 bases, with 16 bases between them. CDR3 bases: TGCGCCAGCAGCTTGGCCGGGCAGGGTATGAGGACCCAGTACTTC. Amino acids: CASSLAGQGMRTQYF.

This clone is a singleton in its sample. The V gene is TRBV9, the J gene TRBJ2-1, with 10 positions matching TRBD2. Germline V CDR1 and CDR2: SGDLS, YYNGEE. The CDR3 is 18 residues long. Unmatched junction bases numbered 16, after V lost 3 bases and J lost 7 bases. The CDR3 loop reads CASSGGWRASGRLNEQFF. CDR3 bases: TGTGCCAGCAGCGGGGGTTGGAGGGCTAGCGGGAGATTAAATGAGCAGTTCTTC. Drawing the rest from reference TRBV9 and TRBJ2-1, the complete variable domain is DSGVTQTPKHLITATGQRVTLRCSPRSGDLSVYWYQQSLDQGLQFLIQYYNGEERAKGNILERFSAQQFPDLHSELNLSSLELGDSALYFCASSGGWRASGRLNEQFFGPGTRLTVL.

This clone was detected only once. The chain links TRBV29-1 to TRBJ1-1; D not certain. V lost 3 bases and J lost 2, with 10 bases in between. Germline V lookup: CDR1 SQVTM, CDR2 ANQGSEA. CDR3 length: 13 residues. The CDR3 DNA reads TGCAGCGTTGATGAACACAGAAACACTGAAGCTTTCTTT. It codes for CSVDEHRNTEAFF. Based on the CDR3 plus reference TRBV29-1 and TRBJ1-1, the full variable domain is SAVISQKPSRDICQRGTSLTIQCQVDSQVTMMFWYRQQPGQSLTLIATANQGSEATYESGFVIDKFPISRPNLTFSTLTVSNMSPEDSSIYLCSVDEHRNTEAFFGQGTRLTVV.

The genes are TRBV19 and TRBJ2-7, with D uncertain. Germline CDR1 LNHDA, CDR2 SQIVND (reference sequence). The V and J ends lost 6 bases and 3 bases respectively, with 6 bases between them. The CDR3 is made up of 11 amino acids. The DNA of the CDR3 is TGTGCCAGTAGGGGCGTCTACGAGCAGTACTTC. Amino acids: CASRGVYEQYF.

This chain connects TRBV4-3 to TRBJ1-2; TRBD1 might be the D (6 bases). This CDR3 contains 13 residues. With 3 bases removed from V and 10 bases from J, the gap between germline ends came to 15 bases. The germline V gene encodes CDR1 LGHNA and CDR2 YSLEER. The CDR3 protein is CASSHTDRPHYTF. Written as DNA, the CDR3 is TGCGCCAGCAGCCATACCGACAGGCCCCACTACACCTTC.

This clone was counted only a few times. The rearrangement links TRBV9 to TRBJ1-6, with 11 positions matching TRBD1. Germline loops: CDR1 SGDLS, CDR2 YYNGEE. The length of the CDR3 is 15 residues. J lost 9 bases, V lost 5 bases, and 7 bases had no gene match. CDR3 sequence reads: CASSQLGTGGSPLHF. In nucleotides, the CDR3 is TGTGCCAGCAGTCAGCTTGGGACAGGGGGTTCACCCCTCCACTTT.

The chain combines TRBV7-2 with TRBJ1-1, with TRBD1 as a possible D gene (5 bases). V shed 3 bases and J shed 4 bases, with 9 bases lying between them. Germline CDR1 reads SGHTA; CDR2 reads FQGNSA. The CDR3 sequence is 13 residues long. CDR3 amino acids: CASSFTRVTEAFF. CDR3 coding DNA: TGTGCCAGCAGCTTTACCAGGGTCACTGAAGCTTTCTTT.

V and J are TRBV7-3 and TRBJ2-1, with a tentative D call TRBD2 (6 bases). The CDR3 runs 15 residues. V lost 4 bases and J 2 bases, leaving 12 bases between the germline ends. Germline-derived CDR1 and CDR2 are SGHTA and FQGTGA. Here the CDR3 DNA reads TGTGCCAGCAGCTCGACGGGCGGGACCTACAATGAGCAGTTCTTC. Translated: CASSSTGGTYNEQFF. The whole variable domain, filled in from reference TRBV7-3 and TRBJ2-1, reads GAGVSQTPSNKVTEKGKYVELRCDPISGHTALYWYRQSLGQGPEFLIYFQGTGAADDSGLPNDRFFAVRPEGSVSTLKIQRTERGDSAVYLCASSSTGGTYNEQFFGPGTRLTVL.

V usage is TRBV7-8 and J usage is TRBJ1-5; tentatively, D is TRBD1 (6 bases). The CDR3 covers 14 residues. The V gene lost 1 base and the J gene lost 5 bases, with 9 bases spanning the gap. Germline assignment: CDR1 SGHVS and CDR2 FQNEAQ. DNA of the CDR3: TGTGCCAGCAGCTTAGGGGCAGGGGATCAGCCCCAGCATTTT. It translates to CASSLGAGDQPQHF.

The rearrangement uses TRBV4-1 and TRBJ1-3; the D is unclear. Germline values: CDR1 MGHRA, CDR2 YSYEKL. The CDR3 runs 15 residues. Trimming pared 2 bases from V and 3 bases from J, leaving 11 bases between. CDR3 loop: CASSQFGGFGNTIYF. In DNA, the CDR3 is TGCGCCAGCAGCCAATTCGGAGGGTTTGGAAACACCATATATTTT.

The CDR3 region is CAWDRNSGNTIYF. The CDR3, as DNA: TGTGCCTGGGACAGGAACTCTGGAAACACCATATATTTT. The chain carries TRBV30 and TRBJ1-3, with a tentative D call TRBD1 (6 bases). V lost 5 bases and J 0 bases, leaving 8 bases between the germline ends. The CDR3 contains 13 residues. In germline, CDR1 is GTSNPN, CDR2 SVGIG (reference sequence).

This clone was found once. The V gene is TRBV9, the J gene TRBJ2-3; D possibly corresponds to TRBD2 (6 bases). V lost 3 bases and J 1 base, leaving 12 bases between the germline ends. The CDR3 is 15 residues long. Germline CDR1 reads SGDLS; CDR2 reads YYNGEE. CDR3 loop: CASSAREPRTDTQYF. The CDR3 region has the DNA TGTGCCAGCAGCGCCCGGGAGCCCCGCACAGATACGCAGTATTTT.

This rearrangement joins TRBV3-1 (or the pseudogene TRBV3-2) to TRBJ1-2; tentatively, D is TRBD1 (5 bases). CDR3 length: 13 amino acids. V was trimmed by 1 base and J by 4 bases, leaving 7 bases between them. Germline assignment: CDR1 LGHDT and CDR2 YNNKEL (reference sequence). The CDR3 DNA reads TGTGCCAGCAGCCAAGGGGGCACCTATGGCTACACCTTC. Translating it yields CASSQGGTYGYTF.

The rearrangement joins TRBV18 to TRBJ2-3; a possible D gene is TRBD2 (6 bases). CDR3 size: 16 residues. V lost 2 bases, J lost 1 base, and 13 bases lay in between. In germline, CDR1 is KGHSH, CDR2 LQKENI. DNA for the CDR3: TGTGCCAGCTCACCATCTCGACTAGAAGGCACAGATACGCAGTATTTT. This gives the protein CASSPSRLEGTDTQYF.

The CDR3 spells CASSVGTSGEQYF. The CDR3 nucleotides are TGTGCCAGCAGCGTTGGGACTAGCGGGGAGCAGTACTTC. The genes are TRBV9 and TRBJ2-7; TRBD2 aligns across 12 bases. Trimming removed 2 bases from V and 7 bases from J; junction bases left unmatched: 1. This CDR3 region has 13 residues. Germline V gene data show CDR1 as SGDLS and CDR2 as YYNGEE.

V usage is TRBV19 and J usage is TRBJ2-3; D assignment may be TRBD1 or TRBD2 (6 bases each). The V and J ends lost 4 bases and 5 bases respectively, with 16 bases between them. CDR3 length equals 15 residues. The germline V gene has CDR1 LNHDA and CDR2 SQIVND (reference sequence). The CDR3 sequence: CASSKTEGRGDTQYF. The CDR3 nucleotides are TGTGCCAGTAGTAAAACGGAGGGCAGGGGAGATACGCAGTATTTT.

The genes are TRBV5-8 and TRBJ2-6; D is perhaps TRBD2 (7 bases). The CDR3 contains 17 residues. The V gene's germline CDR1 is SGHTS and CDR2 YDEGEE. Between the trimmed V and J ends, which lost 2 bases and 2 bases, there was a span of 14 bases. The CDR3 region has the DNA TGTGCCAGCAGCTTACAAACGGGGGGCACTGGGGCCAACGTCCTGACTTTC. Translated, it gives CASSLQTGGTGANVLTF.

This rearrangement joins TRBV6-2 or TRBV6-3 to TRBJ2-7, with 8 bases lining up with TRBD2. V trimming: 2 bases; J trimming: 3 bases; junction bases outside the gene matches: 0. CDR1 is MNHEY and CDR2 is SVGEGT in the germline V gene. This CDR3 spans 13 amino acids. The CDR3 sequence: CASSYGTSYEQYF. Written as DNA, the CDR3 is TGTGCCAGCAGTTACGGGACTAGCTACGAGCAGTACTTC.

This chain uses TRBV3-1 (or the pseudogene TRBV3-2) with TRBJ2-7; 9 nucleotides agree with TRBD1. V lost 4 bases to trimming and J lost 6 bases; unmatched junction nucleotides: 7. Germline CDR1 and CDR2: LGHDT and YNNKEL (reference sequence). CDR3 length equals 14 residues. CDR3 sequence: CASSPRTGEGEQYF. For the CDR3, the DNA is TGTGCCAGCAGCCCCCGGACAGGGGAAGGCGAGCAGTACTTC.

The CDR3 is CASSVGGGQGSWNYGYTF. In nucleotides, the CDR3 is TGTGCCAGCAGCGTAGGGGGGGGACAGGGCAGTTGGAACTATGGCTACACCTTC. The genes are TRBV7-8 and TRBJ1-2; TRBD1 aligns across 9 bases. Germline assignment: CDR1 SGHVS and CDR2 FQNEAQ. This CDR3 is built from 18 residues. Unmatched junction bases numbered 15, after V lost 5 bases and J lost 2 bases. Looking up the rest from reference TRBV7-8 and TRBJ1-2 gives the full variable domain: GAGVSQSPRYKVAKRGQDVALRCDPISGHVSLFWYQQALGQGPEFLTYFQNEAQLDKSGLPSDRFFAERPEGSVSTLKIQRTQQEDSAVYLCASSVGGGQGSWNYGYTFGSGTRLTVV.

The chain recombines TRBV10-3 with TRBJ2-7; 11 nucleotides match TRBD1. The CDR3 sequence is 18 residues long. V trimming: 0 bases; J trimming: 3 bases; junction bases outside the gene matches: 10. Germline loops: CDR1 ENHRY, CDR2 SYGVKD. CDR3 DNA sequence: TGTGCCATCAGTGAGTCCGGGGGCCGGACAGGGGGCTTCTACGAGCAGTACTTC. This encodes CAISESGGRTGGFYEQYF.

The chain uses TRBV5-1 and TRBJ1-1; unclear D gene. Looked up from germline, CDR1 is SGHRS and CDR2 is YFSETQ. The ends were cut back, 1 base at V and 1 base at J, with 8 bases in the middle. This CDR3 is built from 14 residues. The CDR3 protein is CASSLLATNTEAFF. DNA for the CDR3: TGCGCCAGCAGCTTGTTGGCAACGAACACTGAAGCTTTCTTT. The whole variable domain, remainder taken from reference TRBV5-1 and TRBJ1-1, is KAGVTQTPRYLIKTRGQQVTLSCSPISGHRSVSWYQQTPGQGLQFLFEYFSETQRNKGNFPGRFSGRQFSNSRSEMNVSTLELGDSALYLCASSLLATNTEAFFGQGTRLTVV.

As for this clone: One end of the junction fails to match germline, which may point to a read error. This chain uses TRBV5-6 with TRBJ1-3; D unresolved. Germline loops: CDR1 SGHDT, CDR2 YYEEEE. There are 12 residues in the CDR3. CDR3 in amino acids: CASSTFAGPWDF. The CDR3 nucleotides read TGTGCCAGCAGCACTTTTGCGGGCCCCTGGGATTTT.